The T cell receptor beta chain under discussion was sequenced for a study of blood T cells in healthy people across ages. This clonotype has a handful of counts. With a J-beta primer mix and a sample-barcoded 5' primer, a second PCR ran roughly 6 to 11 cycles. MiXCR, applied by TCRdb to the 5' RACE reads, yields one record per CDR3 protein. The data contain 1.5 million to 2 million distinct CDR3 sequences, less than 50% of them singletons. Germline CDR1 is ENHRY and CDR2 is SYGVKD. Between the trimmed V and J ends, which lost 0 bases and 0 bases, there was a span of 7 bases. The CDR3 contains 15 residues.

Sequencing input: blood. The chain uses TRBV10-3 and TRBJ2-3; tentatively, D is TRBD1 or TRBD2 (5 bases each). This sequence originates from a woman between 40 and 50 years old in good health. The CDR3 DNA sequence: TGTGCCATCAGTGAGTCGGGGGATAGCACAGATACGCAGTATTTT. The encoded protein is CAISESGDSTDTQYF.